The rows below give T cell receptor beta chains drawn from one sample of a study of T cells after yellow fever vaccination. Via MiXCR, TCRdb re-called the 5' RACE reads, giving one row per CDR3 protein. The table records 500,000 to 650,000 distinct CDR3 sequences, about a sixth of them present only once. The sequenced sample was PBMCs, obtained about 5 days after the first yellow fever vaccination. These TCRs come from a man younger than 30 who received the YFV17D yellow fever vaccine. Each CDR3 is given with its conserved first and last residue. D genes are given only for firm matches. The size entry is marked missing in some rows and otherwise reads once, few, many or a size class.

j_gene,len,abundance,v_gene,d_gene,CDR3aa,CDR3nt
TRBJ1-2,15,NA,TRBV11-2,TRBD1,CASSLGTGGIDGYTF,TGTGCCAGCAGCCTCGGGACAGGGGGCATCGATGGCTACACCTTC
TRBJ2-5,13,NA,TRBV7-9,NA,CASTNGAKETQYF,TGTGCCAGCACCAACGGGGCCAAAGAGACCCAGTACTTC
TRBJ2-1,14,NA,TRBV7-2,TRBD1,CASRKDREYNEQFF,TGTGCCAGCAGAAAAGACAGGGAATACAATGAGCAGTTCTTC
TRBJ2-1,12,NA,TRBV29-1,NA,CSVVSWNNEQFF,TGCAGCGTTGTAAGTTGGAACAATGAGCAGTTCTTC
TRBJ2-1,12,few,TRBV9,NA,CASSVADNEQFF,TGTGCCAGCAGCGTAGCAGACAATGAGCAGTTCTTC
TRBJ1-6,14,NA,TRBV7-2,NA,CASSLEGWNSPLHF,TGTGCCAGCAGCTTAGAAGGGTGGAATTCACCCCTCCACTTT
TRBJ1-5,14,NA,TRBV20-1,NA,CSASAGLGGGPQHF,TGCAGTGCTAGTGCGGGGCTAGGGGGAGGGCCCCAGCATTTT
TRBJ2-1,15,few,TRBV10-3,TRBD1,CAISLDRGGNNEQFF,TGTGCCATCAGTCTGGACAGGGGCGGCAACAATGAGCAGTTCTTC
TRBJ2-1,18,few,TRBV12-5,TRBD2,CASCQDLGLAGSYNEQFF,TGTGCCTCCTGCCAAGATCTCGGCCTAGCGGGGAGCTACAATGAGCAGTTCTTC
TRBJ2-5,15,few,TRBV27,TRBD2,CASSPHGGAVETQYF,TGTGCCAGCAGCCCTCACGGGGGGGCAGTAGAGACCCAGTACTTC
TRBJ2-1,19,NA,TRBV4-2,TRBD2,CASSLHTAGGHSSYNEQFF,TGTGCCAGCAGCCTTCATACAGCGGGGGGCCATAGCTCCTACAATGAGCAGTTCTTC
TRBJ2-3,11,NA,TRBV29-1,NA,CSVVGRDTQYF,TGCAGCGTTGTAGGGCGAGATACGCAGTATTTT
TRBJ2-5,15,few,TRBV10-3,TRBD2,CAISESGTSGETQYF,TGTGCCATCAGTGAGTCGGGCACTAGCGGAGAGACCCAGTACTTC